This TCR beta chain is from a study of control samples from healthy donors and cancer patients. The CDR3 runs to 16 residues. Trimming took off 1 base at V and 0 bases at J, with 11 bases between the two ends. The V gene's germline CDR1 is MNHEY and CDR2 SMNVEV (reference sequence). Sequenced by immunoSEQ multiplex PCR; TCRdb stores in-frame clones only, minus some. The sample includes more than 110,000 clones, roughly nine tenths of them seen just once. The origin of this receptor is a woman aged 30 to 39 in good health. The chain couples TRBV27 to TRBJ2-3, with D perhaps matching TRBD1 (5 bases). Sequencing was done on a sample of blood. The CDR3 bases are TGTGCCAGCAGTTTATGGGGCCCCGAAAGCACAGATACGCAGTATTTT. It specifies CASSLWGPESTDTQYF.